Presented here are 13 T cell receptor beta chains from one specimen sequenced in a study of CD8 T cells in Susac syndrome. With random hexamers, roughly 0.5 to 1 ug RNA was reverse transcribed. One entry per CDR3 protein results from TCRdb running MiXCR on the immunoSEQ multiplex PCR reads. Of about 180,000 distinct CDR3 sequences listed, 90% to 95% were seen once; the top ten hold 0.095% to 0.13%. The sequenced sample consisted of CD4+ T cells from PBMCs. The receptor source for this set is a human donor with Susac syndrome.

The chain links TRBV2 to TRBJ2-3, with TRBD1 matching over 9 bases. Losses at the gene ends were 6 bases for V and 0 bases for J; bases not matched to a gene: 1. CDR3 length equals 14 residues. Germline V CDR1 and CDR2: SNHLY, FYNNEI. CDR3 sequence reads: CASSGTGSTDTQYF. The CDR3 DNA reads as TGTGCCAGCAGCGGGACAGGGAGCACAGATACGCAGTATTTT. Full variable domain (outside the CDR3, taken from reference TRBV2 and TRBJ2-3): EPEVTQTPSHQVTQMGQEVILRCVPISNHLYFYWYRQILGQKVEFLVSFYNNEISEKSEIFDDQFSVERPDGSNFTLKIRSTKLEDSAMYFCASSGTGSTDTQYFGPGTRLTVL.

The chain uses TRBV9 and TRBJ2-1, with 8 nucleotides matching TRBD2. CDR3 length equals 16 residues. CDR1 and CDR2 (germline): SGDLS, YYNGEE. The trim removed 0 bases at V and 4 bases at J, leaving 6 bases unmatched. The CDR3 here is CASSVGSGGPYNEQFF. CDR3 DNA sequence: TGTGCCAGCAGCGTAGGGTCGGGGGGGCCGTACAATGAGCAGTTCTTC.

This clonotype was recorded only once. The gene calls are TRBV15 and TRBJ1-5; no definite D call. Trimming stripped 3 bases from V and 6 bases from J, with 18 bases between. Germline CDR1 LNHNV, CDR2 YYDKDF (reference sequence). CDR3 length: 16 residues. CDR3 loop: CATSSPEVVRGQPQHF. As DNA, the CDR3 is TGTGCCACCAGCAGCCCCGAGGTGGTTCGGGGTCAGCCCCAGCATTTT.

V and J are TRBV5-6 and TRBJ2-7, with D possibly TRBD2 on 7 matching bases. The CDR3 covers 15 residues. V lost 4 bases and J 1 base, leaving 15 bases between the germline ends. CDR1 and CDR2 from the germline V gene are SGHDT and YYEEEE. The chain's CDR3 is CASSPTGRASYEQYF. The CDR3 region has the DNA TGTGCCAGCAGCCCCACAGGGAGGGCATCCTACGAGCAGTACTTC.

The chain carries TRBV2 and TRBJ2-5, with D possibly matching TRBD1 (5 bases). The CDR3 covers 12 residues. CDR1 is SNHLY, CDR2 FYNNEI, per germline. V lost 6 bases, J lost 0 bases, and 5 bases lay in between. This CDR3 reads CASRDNQETQYF. The DNA of the CDR3 is TGTGCCAGCAGGGACAACCAAGAGACCCAGTACTTC. The full variable domain, completed using reference TRBV2 and TRBJ2-5, is EPEVTQTPSHQVTQMGQEVILRCVPISNHLYFYWYRQILGQKVEFLVSFYNNEISEKSEIFDDQFSVERPDGSNFTLKIRSTKLEDSAMYFCASRDNQETQYFGPGTRLLVL.

This rearrangement joins TRBV9 to TRBJ2-5; maybe TRBD1 (6 bases). This CDR3 is 15 amino acids long. V was shortened by 1 base and J by 5 bases, with 15 bases between the two germline ends. CDR1 is SGDLS and CDR2 is YYNGEE in the germline V gene. The CDR3 loop reads CASSVSSGQLETQYF. The CDR3 DNA reads TGTGCCAGCAGCGTAAGTTCAGGACAGTTGGAGACCCAGTACTTC.

The chain combines TRBV20-1 with TRBJ1-1, with 7 nucleotides matching TRBD1. The V segment lost 5 bases and the J segment 1 base; nucleotides outside the gene matches: 10. Germline V lookup: CDR1 DFQATT, CDR2 SNEGSKA (reference sequence). The CDR3 has 15 amino acids. The CDR3 loop reads CSAPNPGQRNTEAFF. DNA of the CDR3: TGCAGTGCTCCTAATCCGGGACAGAGGAACACTGAAGCTTTCTTT.

V usage is TRBV4-1 and J usage is TRBJ1-5, with unresolved D. This CDR3 has 12 residues. Trimming cost V 0 bases and J 11 bases, with 8 bases left between them. Germline CDR1 MGHRA, CDR2 YSYEKL. The DNA of the CDR3 is TGCGCCAGCAGCCAAGATCAAGGAGCCCAGCATTTT. Its translation is CASSQDQGAQHF.

CDR3 sequence reads: CATSSSPGADSPLHF. CDR3 DNA sequence: TGTGCCACCAGCTCCTCTCCGGGCGCCGATTCACCCCTCCACTTT. The chain combines TRBV15 with TRBJ1-6; D unresolved. The CDR3 extends over 15 amino acids. Per germline, CDR1 LNHNV and CDR2 YYDKDF (reference sequence). The V end was cut by 5 bases, the J end by 8 bases, with 16 bases between.

The chain is built from TRBV29-1 and TRBJ2-5; possible D gene TRBD2, 6 bases. From germline, CDR1 is SQVTM and CDR2 ANQGSEA. Trimming took 5 bases from V and 1 from J, leaving 11 bases between them. The CDR3 totals 13 residues. CDR3 region: CSVRRGSQETQYF. CDR3 DNA sequence: TGCAGCGTTCGGCGGGGTTCCCAAGAGACCCAGTACTTC. The full variable domain, with the rest looked up from reference TRBV29-1 and TRBJ2-5, is SAVISQKPSRDICQRGTSLTIQCQVDSQVTMMFWYRQQPGQSLTLIATANQGSEATYESGFVIDKFPISRPNLTFSTLTVSNMSPEDSSIYLCSVRRGSQETQYFGPGTRLLVL.

The chain is built from TRBV21-1 and TRBJ1-6. TRBV21-1 is flagged as a pseudogene. This CDR3 spans 14 amino acids. The CDR3 here is CASSKRQYNSPLHF. The CDR3 nucleotides are TGTGCCAGCAGCAAGAGGCAGTATAATTCACCCCTCCACTTT.

The rearrangement links TRBV5-6 to TRBJ1-5; D gene unclear. This CDR3 is built from 14 residues. Trimming took 0 bases from V and 7 from J, leaving 11 bases between them. From germline, CDR1 is SGHDT and CDR2 YYEEEE. The CDR3 DNA is TGTGCCAGCAGCTTGGGGTCGAAAGGACAGCCCCAGCATTTT. It encodes CASSLGSKGQPQHF.

This chain links TRBV29-1 with TRBJ2-3; a possible D gene is TRBD1 (5 bases). The CDR3 has 15 residues. CDR1 is SQVTM and CDR2 is ANQGSEA in the germline V gene. The V end lost 6 bases, the J end lost 0 bases, and 16 bases lay between the germline ends. In DNA, the CDR3 is TGCAGCGTAGGCGCGAGGACACGGAGCACAGATACGCAGTATTTT. This gives the protein CSVGARTRSTDTQYF.